A single sample gave rise to the 21 T cell receptor beta chains below, sequenced in a study of CD8 T cells in ankylosing spondylitis. MiXCR, applied by TCRdb to the 5' RACE reads, yields one record per CDR3 protein. The table shows 250,000 to 400,000 distinct CDR3 sequences, with about 9.9% occurring only once. The source material was blood, either unsorted or a sorted T cell fraction (not recorded which). The receptors derive from a female donor with ankylosing spondylitis or in good health (not recorded which).

This clonotype was seen only a few times. The rearrangement links TRBV6-1 to TRBJ2-7, with 7 bases fitting TRBD1. This CDR3 comprises 15 residues. Looked up from germline, CDR1 is MNHNS and CDR2 is SASEGT. Trimming removed 7 bases from V and 2 bases from J; junction bases left unmatched: 11. The CDR3 nucleotides read TGTGCCAGCACCTATTCCGGGACAGCTACCTACGAGCAGTACTTC. The encoded protein is CASTYSGTATYEQYF.

As to this clonotype: This may be a read error: a much more frequent sequence differs by one nucleotide. The chain carries TRBV28 and TRBJ2-3; D is unclear. V shed 3 bases and J shed 0 bases, with 10 bases lying between them. The CDR3 is made up of 15 amino acids. Germline CDR1 is MDHEN and CDR2 is SYDVKM. As DNA, the CDR3 is TGTGCCAGCAGTTTGTCCGCCTCTAGCACAGATACGCAGTATTTT. Encoded protein: CASSLSASSTDTQYF.

This clonotype was seen at least ten times. The chain is built from TRBV7-9 and TRBJ2-7; the D is unclear. Germline V lookup: CDR1 SEHNR, CDR2 FQNEAQ (reference sequence). The CDR3 is 15 residues long. V dropped 6 bases and J dropped 1 base, with 16 bases sitting between them. The CDR3 region is CASSSPLDFSYEQYF. The CDR3 DNA reads TGTGCCAGCAGTTCTCCGTTAGACTTTTCCTACGAGCAGTACTTC.

This clonotype was seen at least ten times. The V and J genes are TRBV12-3 or TRBV12-4 and TRBJ1-1; D ambiguous. Trimming cost V 4 bases and J 3 bases, with 12 bases left between them. The CDR3 is 14 residues long. The CDR3 coding sequence is TGTGCCAGCAGTTCCTACCTGGCGGACACTGAAGCTTTCTTT. Encoded protein: CASSSYLADTEAFF.

This clonotype was counted at least ten times. The rearrangement links TRBV9 to TRBJ2-2; no definite D call. The V gene lost 0 bases and the J gene lost 2 bases, with 8 bases spanning the gap. This CDR3 contains 15 residues. Germline CDR1 SGDLS, CDR2 YYNGEE. The chain's CDR3 is CASSVGNINTGELFF. The CDR3 coding sequence is TGTGCCAGCAGCGTAGGGAACATAAACACCGGGGAGCTGTTTTTT.

This clonotype was detected many times. CDR3: CASSFSGPYEQYF. The CDR3 DNA sequence: TGTGCCAGCAGTTTCTCCGGTCCCTACGAGCAGTACTTC. The V gene is TRBV27, the J gene TRBJ2-7; D gene unclear. The CDR3 extends over 13 amino acids. Trimming took off 3 bases at V and 2 bases at J, with 8 bases between the two ends. Germline V gene data show CDR1 as MNHEY and CDR2 as SMNVEV (reference sequence).

This clonotype was recorded at least ten times. The genes are TRBV20-1 and TRBJ2-4, with D perhaps TRBD2 (5 bases). This CDR3 spans 17 amino acids. The V gene lost 0 bases and the J gene lost 2 bases, with 17 bases spanning the gap. The germline V gene encodes CDR1 DFQATT and CDR2 SNEGSKA (reference sequence). CDR3 bases: TGCAGTGCTAGAGATCTGAATGCCGCGGACTCCAAAAACATTCAGTACTTC. Its translation: CSARDLNAADSKNIQYF.

This clonotype was seen only a few times. At one end the junction does not follow the germline gene, possibly because of a read error. The chain has TRBV20-1 and TRBJ2-5; no clear D. Germline CDR1 and CDR2: DFQATT and SNEGSKA (reference sequence). This CDR3 has 15 residues. In DNA form, the CDR3 reads TGCTGTGCTAGAAGTCCGGACGGTAACCAAGAGACCCAGTACTTC. Amino acid sequence: CCARSPDGNQETQYF.

This chain joins TRBV7-6 and TRBJ2-2; 9 bases are shared with TRBD1. In germline, CDR1 is SGHVS, CDR2 FNYEAQ. The CDR3 is 15 amino acids. V was clipped by 0 bases and J by 7 bases; unmatched bases: 3. This CDR3 reads CASSLATGGNGELFF. In DNA form, the CDR3 reads TGTGCCAGCAGCTTAGCTACAGGGGGCAACGGGGAGCTGTTTTTT.

In this sample, this clonotype turned up many times. The J gene is TRBJ2-3, the V gene TRBV7-9; possibly TRBD1 or TRBD2 for D (5 bases each). The V end lost 5 bases, the J end lost 4 bases, and 10 bases lay between the germline ends. The CDR3 is 13 amino acids. Per germline, CDR1 SEHNR and CDR2 FQNEAQ (reference sequence). The CDR3 region is CASSVWDPDTQYF. In nucleotides, the CDR3 is TGTGCCAGCAGCGTCTGGGACCCAGATACGCAGTATTTT. Full variable domain (rest looked up from reference TRBV7-9 and TRBJ2-3): DTGVSQNPRHKITKRGQNVTFRCDPISEHNRLYWYRQTLGQGPEFLTYFQNEAQLEKSRLLSDRFSAERPKGSFSTLEIQRTEQGDSAMYLCASSVWDPDTQYFGPGTRLTVL.

This clonotype turned up a few times. The V and J genes are TRBV28 and TRBJ2-5; D not resolved. Germline V lookup: CDR1 MDHEN, CDR2 SYDVKM. The CDR3 is 13 amino acids. Trimming removed 6 bases at V and 1 base at J, with 9 bases between. DNA of the CDR3: TGTGCCAGCAGGAATCAGTTCCAAGAGACCCAGTACTTC. This encodes CASRNQFQETQYF.

This clonotype was observed a few times. The CDR3 spells CASSLGEVDYGYTF. The CDR3 region has the DNA TGTGCCAGCAGTTTAGGGGAGGTGGACTATGGCTACACCTTC. The chain employs TRBV12-3 or TRBV12-4 and TRBJ1-2; D not resolved. Trimming stripped 1 base from V and 3 bases from J, with 9 bases between. The CDR3 has 14 amino acids.

The chain links TRBV6-1 to TRBJ1-4, with 7 bases matching TRBD1. V lost 6 bases, J lost 5 bases, and 9 bases stayed unmatched. The CDR3 length is 15 residues. Germline V gene lookup returns CDR1 MNHNS and CDR2 SASEGT. The CDR3 nucleotides are TGTGCCAGCAGCGCCCCGACAGGGTTAAATGAAAAACTGTTTTTT. The encoded protein is CASSAPTGLNEKLFF.

The V and J genes are TRBV3-1 and TRBJ2-1; 7 bases are a match to TRBD2. Germline-derived CDR1 and CDR2 are LGHDT and YNNKEL (reference sequence). The CDR3 runs 16 residues. Germline trimming cut 0 bases from V and 6 bases from J; bases unmatched to any gene: 8. The DNA of the CDR3 is TGTGCCAGCAGCCAAGATCTCGCTAGCGGTGGCAATGAGCAGTTCTTC. This sequence encodes CASSQDLASGGNEQFF.

This clonotype was picked up a small number of times. V gene TRBV4-2 combines with J gene TRBJ2-6; perhaps TRBD2 as D (5 bases). The V and J ends lost 0 bases and 3 bases respectively, with 9 bases between them. The CDR3 extends over 16 amino acids. Germline assignment: CDR1 LGHNA and CDR2 YNFKEQ. CDR3 amino acids: CASSQDEGFGANVLTF. The CDR3 DNA is TGTGCCAGCAGCCAAGATGAGGGTTTTGGGGCCAACGTCCTGACTTTC.

This clonotype has a count of ten or more. The chain combines TRBV6-5 with TRBJ2-7; D assignment may be TRBD1 or TRBD2 (5 bases each). Looked up from germline, CDR1 is MNHEY and CDR2 is SVGAGI. V was trimmed by 3 bases and J by 2 bases, leaving 8 bases between them. The CDR3 contains 13 residues. CDR3 sequence reads: CASSYLGAYEQYF. The CDR3 DNA reads as TGTGCCAGCAGTTATTTGGGGGCCTACGAGCAGTACTTC.

This clonotype was detected ten times or more. This chain links TRBV2 with TRBJ2-1; 10 bases match TRBD2. With V trimmed by 11 bases and J by 4 bases, 23 bases remained unmatched. CDR1 and CDR2 from the germline V gene are SNHLY and FYNNEI. This CDR3 is 19 amino acids long. The CDR3 sequence is CASGGQVTLAGEAYNEQFF. CDR3 coding DNA: TGTGCCTCGGGGGGGCAAGTGACCCTAGCGGGAGAGGCTTACAATGAGCAGTTCTTC.

J is TRBJ2-5 and V is TRBV4-1; TRBD2 might be the D (5 bases). Trimming removed 3 bases at V and 2 bases at J, with 7 bases between. Germline lookup yields CDR1 MGHRA and CDR2 YSYEKL. The CDR3 is 13 residues long. The CDR3 reads CASSQWRQETQYF. In DNA, the CDR3 is TGCGCCAGCAGCCAGTGGAGGCAAGAGACCCAGTACTTC.

There are many counts of this clonotype. The chain joins TRBV5-1 to TRBJ2-1; 11 bases line up with TRBD2. CDR1 is SGHRS and CDR2 is YFSETQ in the germline V gene. Germline trimming cut 5 bases from V and 10 bases from J; bases unmatched to any gene: 11. The CDR3 length is 15 residues. CDR3 sequence (DNA): TGCGCCAGCAGTAAGACTAGCGGGGAACATTGGGAGCAGTTCTTC. It encodes CASSKTSGEHWEQFF.

This clonotype was seen only a few times. The chain links TRBV7-9 to TRBJ2-1; no reliable D call. Germline lookup yields CDR1 SEHNR and CDR2 FQNEAQ (reference sequence). Trimming stripped 1 base from V and 8 bases from J, with 6 bases between. The CDR3 extends over 12 amino acids. The DNA of the CDR3 is TGTGCCAGCAGCTTAGTTGGTCATGAGCAGTTCTTC. Residues: CASSLVGHEQFF. Drawing the rest from reference TRBV7-9 and TRBJ2-1, the complete variable domain is DTGVSQNPRHKITKRGQNVTFRCDPISEHNRLYWYRQTLGQGPEFLTYFQNEAQLEKSRLLSDRFSAERPKGSFSTLEIQRTEQGDSAMYLCASSLVGHEQFFGPGTRLTVL.

The rearrangement joins TRBV12-3 or TRBV12-4 to TRBJ2-3; 7 nucleotides agree with TRBD2. Unmatched junction bases numbered 7, after V lost 5 bases and J lost 8 bases. The CDR3 has 13 residues. CDR3: CASSTGTTSTQYF. The CDR3 DNA is TGTGCCAGCAGTACCGGGACTACAAGTACGCAGTATTTT.